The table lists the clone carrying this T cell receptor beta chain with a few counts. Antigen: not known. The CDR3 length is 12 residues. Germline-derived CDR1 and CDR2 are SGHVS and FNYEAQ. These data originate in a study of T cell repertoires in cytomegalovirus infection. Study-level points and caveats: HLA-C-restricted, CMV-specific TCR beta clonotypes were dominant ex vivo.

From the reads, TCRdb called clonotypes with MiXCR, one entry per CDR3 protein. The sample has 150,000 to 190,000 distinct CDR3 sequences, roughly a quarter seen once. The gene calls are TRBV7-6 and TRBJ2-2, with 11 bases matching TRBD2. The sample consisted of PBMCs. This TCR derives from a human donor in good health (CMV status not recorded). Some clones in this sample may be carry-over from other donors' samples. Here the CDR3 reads CASGRGTGELFF. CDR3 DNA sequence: TGTGCTAGCGGGAGGGGCACCGGGGAGCTGTTTTTT.